The rows below give T cell receptor beta chains drawn from one sample of a study of blood T cells in healthy people across ages. TCRdb reprocessed the 5' RACE reads via MiXCR and lists one record per CDR3 protein. Of more than 1,000,000 distinct CDR3 sequences in the sample, around 25% were seen once. These data also featured in a second study, about T cells of mothers and their children.

The specimen was blood. The receptors were gathered from a girl aged 2 to 10 in good health. CDR3s include the opening cysteine and the closing phenylalanine or tryptophan. A D gene is named only where the DNA matches it firmly. Part of the rows lack a size; the others show once, few, many or a class for expanded clones.

j_call: TRBJ1-2
cdr3_length: 15
d_call: NA
clone_size: few
v_call: TRBV6-2/TRBV6-3
cdr3_aa: CASSDSTTTGNGYTF
cdr3_nt: TGTGCCAGCAGTGATTCCACCACGACAGGAAACGGCTACACCTTC

j_call: TRBJ2-7
cdr3_length: 15
d_call: TRBD2
clone_size: few
v_call: TRBV2
cdr3_aa: CASSDAASGGVEQYF
cdr3_nt: TGTGCCAGCAGTGATGCGGCTAGCGGGGGGGTCGAGCAGTACTTC

j_call: TRBJ1-2
cdr3_length: 13
d_call: NA
clone_size: NA
v_call: TRBV12-3/TRBV12-4
cdr3_aa: CASTAGVGYGYTF
cdr3_nt: TGTGCCAGCACGGCAGGCGTGGGCTATGGCTACACCTTC

j_call: TRBJ2-1
cdr3_length: 14
d_call: NA
clone_size: NA
v_call: TRBV14
cdr3_aa: CASSQDIYTNEQFF
cdr3_nt: TGTGCCAGCAGCCAAGATATTTACACTAATGAGCAGTTCTTC

j_call: TRBJ1-4
cdr3_length: 16
d_call: NA
clone_size: NA
v_call: TRBV6-5
cdr3_aa: CASSYSIGGASEKLFF
cdr3_nt: TGTGCCAGCAGTTACTCGATTGGGGGCGCGAGTGAAAAACTGTTTTTT

j_call: TRBJ1-5
cdr3_length: 14
d_call: NA
clone_size: NA
v_call: TRBV28
cdr3_aa: CASLGREDNQPQHF
cdr3_nt: TGTGCCAGCCTGGGACGGGAAGACAATCAGCCCCAGCATTTT

j_call: TRBJ2-5
cdr3_length: 11
d_call: NA
clone_size: NA
v_call: TRBV6-5
cdr3_aa: CASSYNNLQYF
cdr3_nt: TGTGCCAGCAGTTACAATAATCTCCAGTACTTC

j_call: TRBJ1-4
cdr3_length: 14
d_call: NA
clone_size: NA
v_call: TRBV6-5
cdr3_aa: CASSYSDSSRVLFF
cdr3_nt: TGTGCCAGCAGTTACTCAGACTCCAGTAGGGTACTGTTTTTT

j_call: TRBJ2-7
cdr3_length: 17
d_call: TRBD1
clone_size: NA
v_call: TRBV12-3/TRBV12-4
cdr3_aa: CASSLRGTGYSSYEQYF
cdr3_nt: TGTGCCAGCAGTTTAAGAGGGACAGGGTACTCCTCCTACGAGCAGTACTTC

j_call: TRBJ2-1
cdr3_length: 19
d_call: TRBD2
clone_size: NA
v_call: TRBV20-1
cdr3_aa: CSAKLPGLAGGVTYNEQFF
cdr3_nt: TGCAGTGCCAAATTACCGGGACTAGCGGGAGGAGTGACCTACAATGAGCAGTTCTTC

j_call: TRBJ2-7
cdr3_length: 16
d_call: TRBD1
clone_size: few
v_call: TRBV7-8
cdr3_aa: CASSFGVGTGTHEQYF
cdr3_nt: TGTGCCAGCAGCTTTGGGGTCGGGACAGGGACCCACGAGCAGTACTTC

j_call: TRBJ2-3
cdr3_length: 13
d_call: TRBD2
clone_size: NA
v_call: TRBV20-1
cdr3_aa: CSAGLAGTDTQYF
cdr3_nt: TGCAGTGCGGGACTAGCGGGAACAGATACGCAGTATTTT

j_call: TRBJ1-1
cdr3_length: 12
d_call: NA
clone_size: NA
v_call: TRBV7-2
cdr3_aa: CASSYQGSEAFF
cdr3_nt: TGTGCCAGCAGCTATCAGGGATCTGAAGCTTTCTTT

j_call: TRBJ2-1
cdr3_length: 13
d_call: NA
clone_size: few
v_call: TRBV29-1
cdr3_aa: CSVVAREVNEQFF
cdr3_nt: TGCAGCGTTGTGGCCAGGGAGGTCAATGAGCAGTTCTTC

j_call: TRBJ2-1
cdr3_length: 13
d_call: NA
clone_size: once
v_call: TRBV19
cdr3_aa: CASSFLKGNEQFF
cdr3_nt: TGTGCCAGTAGCTTCCTTAAGGGGAATGAGCAGTTCTTC

j_call: TRBJ2-7
cdr3_length: 14
d_call: NA
clone_size: few
v_call: TRBV28
cdr3_aa: CASSLWSTSNEQYF
cdr3_nt: TGTGCCAGCAGTTTATGGAGTACTAGCAACGAGCAGTACTTC

j_call: TRBJ1-2
cdr3_length: 12
d_call: NA
clone_size: NA
v_call: TRBV2
cdr3_aa: CASKGANYGYTF
cdr3_nt: TGTGCCAGCAAAGGGGCTAACTATGGCTACACCTTC

j_call: TRBJ1-1
cdr3_length: 17
d_call: TRBD1
clone_size: NA
v_call: TRBV7-2
cdr3_aa: CASSLARTGPLVGEAFF
cdr3_nt: TGTGCCAGCAGCTTAGCTAGGACAGGTCCCCTCGTTGGTGAAGCTTTCTTT

j_call: TRBJ2-7
cdr3_length: 13
d_call: NA
clone_size: NA
v_call: TRBV24-1
cdr3_aa: CATSDFEGYEQYF
cdr3_nt: TGTGCCACCAGTGATTTCGAAGGCTACGAGCAGTACTTC

j_call: TRBJ2-1
cdr3_length: 15
d_call: NA
clone_size: NA
v_call: TRBV29-1
cdr3_aa: CSVEGGGESYNEQFF
cdr3_nt: TGCAGCGTCGAAGGGGGGGGAGAGTCCTACAATGAGCAGTTCTTC

j_call: TRBJ1-1
cdr3_length: 15
d_call: NA
clone_size: NA
v_call: TRBV18
cdr3_aa: CASSPTGPMNTEAFF
cdr3_nt: TGTGCCAGCTCACCCACAGGGCCCATGAACACTGAAGCTTTCTTT

j_call: TRBJ2-6
cdr3_length: 21
d_call: TRBD1
clone_size: NA
v_call: TRBV10-2
cdr3_aa: CASSDPLYTGTERTGANVLTF
cdr3_nt: TGCGCCAGCAGTGATCCTCTTTACACCGGGACAGAGCGTACAGGGGCCAACGTCCTGACTTTC

j_call: TRBJ2-1
cdr3_length: 10
d_call: NA
clone_size: many
v_call: TRBV12-3/TRBV12-4
cdr3_aa: CASSSNEQFF
cdr3_nt: TGTGCCAGCAGCTCCAATGAGCAGTTCTTC

j_call: TRBJ2-1
cdr3_length: 12
d_call: NA
clone_size: many
v_call: TRBV4-1
cdr3_aa: CASSQVGNEQFF
cdr3_nt: TGTGCCAGCAGCCAAGTGGGTAATGAGCAGTTCTTC

j_call: TRBJ2-1
cdr3_length: 14
d_call: TRBD1
clone_size: NA
v_call: TRBV6-6
cdr3_aa: CASSGDRTYNEQFF
cdr3_nt: TGTGCCAGCAGTGGGGACAGAACCTACAATGAGCAGTTCTTC

j_call: TRBJ1-1
cdr3_length: 11
d_call: NA
clone_size: NA
v_call: TRBV10-3
cdr3_aa: CASHGGDEAFF
cdr3_nt: TGTGCCTCACACGGAGGAGATGAAGCTTTCTTT

j_call: TRBJ2-7
cdr3_length: 17
d_call: NA
clone_size: NA
v_call: TRBV3-1
cdr3_aa: CASSRAPLGPNSYEQYF
cdr3_nt: TGTGCCAGCAGCCGAGCCCCTTTGGGACCGAACTCCTACGAGCAGTACTTC

j_call: TRBJ2-1
cdr3_length: 13
d_call: NA
clone_size: few
v_call: TRBV20-1
cdr3_aa: CSARDDPVGEQFF
cdr3_nt: TGCAGTGCTAGAGATGATCCGGTTGGTGAGCAGTTCTTC

j_call: TRBJ2-2
cdr3_length: 15
d_call: NA
clone_size: few
v_call: TRBV12-3/TRBV12-4
cdr3_aa: CASSPTGGPGGELFF
cdr3_nt: TGTGCCAGCAGCCCCACCGGGGGGCCCGGCGGGGAGCTGTTTTTT

j_call: TRBJ1-4
cdr3_length: 13
d_call: TRBD1
clone_size: few
v_call: TRBV2
cdr3_aa: CASSVDRDVKLFF
cdr3_nt: TGTGCCAGCAGTGTGGACAGGGATGTAAAACTGTTTTTT

j_call: TRBJ2-7
cdr3_length: 16
d_call: NA
clone_size: NA
v_call: TRBV29-1
cdr3_aa: CSVVNWAASGGYEQYF
cdr3_nt: TGCAGCGTTGTGAATTGGGCAGCCAGTGGGGGATACGAGCAGTACTTC

j_call: TRBJ2-7
cdr3_length: 13
d_call: NA
clone_size: NA
v_call: TRBV6-1
cdr3_aa: CASMVRLPYEQYF
cdr3_nt: TGTGCCAGCATGGTGAGACTTCCCTACGAGCAGTACTTC

j_call: TRBJ1-2
cdr3_length: 12
d_call: NA
clone_size: few
v_call: TRBV9
cdr3_aa: CASSVNSYGYTF
cdr3_nt: TGTGCCAGCAGCGTAAACAGCTATGGCTACACCTTC

j_call: TRBJ1-2
cdr3_length: 12
d_call: NA
clone_size: NA
v_call: TRBV12-3/TRBV12-4
cdr3_aa: CASSSTGGGYTF
cdr3_nt: TGTGCCAGCTCGTCGACAGGTGGTGGCTACACCTTC

j_call: TRBJ2-7
cdr3_length: 13
d_call: NA
clone_size: many
v_call: TRBV7-9
cdr3_aa: CASSSGQNYEQYF
cdr3_nt: TGTGCCAGCAGCTCAGGACAGAACTACGAGCAGTACTTC

j_call: TRBJ2-1
cdr3_length: 13
d_call: NA
clone_size: NA
v_call: TRBV29-1
cdr3_aa: CSPDCRSYNEQFF
cdr3_nt: TGCAGCCCAGACTGCCGCTCCTACAATGAGCAGTTCTTC

j_call: TRBJ1-1
cdr3_length: 16
d_call: NA
clone_size: few
v_call: TRBV19
cdr3_aa: CASSSNRLTLNTEAFF
cdr3_nt: TGTGCCAGTAGTTCAAACCGGTTAACTCTGAACACTGAAGCTTTCTTT

j_call: TRBJ2-1
cdr3_length: 13
d_call: TRBD2
clone_size: NA
v_call: TRBV27
cdr3_aa: CASTSAYYNEQFF
cdr3_nt: TGTGCCAGTACTAGCGCCTACTACAATGAGCAGTTCTTC

j_call: TRBJ2-1
cdr3_length: 12
d_call: NA
clone_size: few
v_call: TRBV29-1
cdr3_aa: CSVQGSWNEQFF
cdr3_nt: TGCAGCGTACAGGGTTCGTGGAATGAGCAGTTCTTC

j_call: TRBJ2-5
cdr3_length: 17
d_call: NA
clone_size: NA
v_call: TRBV3-1
cdr3_aa: CASSQDYPTPQQETQYF
cdr3_nt: TGTGCCAGCAGCCAAGATTACCCGACTCCCCAGCAAGAGACCCAGTACTTC

j_call: TRBJ2-4
cdr3_length: 12
d_call: NA
clone_size: NA
v_call: TRBV11-2
cdr3_aa: CASSLQSNIQYF
cdr3_nt: TGTGCCAGCAGCCTACAGAGCAACATTCAGTACTTC

j_call: TRBJ2-2
cdr3_length: 15
d_call: NA
clone_size: once
v_call: TRBV28
cdr3_aa: CASSLYGSATGELFF
cdr3_nt: TGTGCCAGCAGTTTATACGGGAGTGCCACCGGGGAGCTGTTTTTT

j_call: TRBJ2-1
cdr3_length: 15
d_call: NA
clone_size: NA
v_call: TRBV29-1
cdr3_aa: CSVGKLDSDYNEQFF
cdr3_nt: TGCAGCGTAGGAAAGCTGGACTCGGATTACAATGAGCAGTTCTTC

j_call: TRBJ2-5
cdr3_length: 17
d_call: TRBD2
clone_size: NA
v_call: TRBV25-1
cdr3_aa: CASSESSGTSGGETQYF
cdr3_nt: TGTGCCAGCAGTGAATCCTCCGGGACTAGCGGGGGTGAGACCCAGTACTTC

j_call: TRBJ1-1
cdr3_length: 14
d_call: NA
clone_size: few
v_call: TRBV6-5
cdr3_aa: CASRPSPGNTEAFF
cdr3_nt: TGTGCCAGCAGACCGAGTCCGGGGAACACTGAAGCTTTCTTT

j_call: TRBJ2-3
cdr3_length: 13
d_call: NA
clone_size: few
v_call: TRBV18
cdr3_aa: CASSSAETDTQYF
cdr3_nt: TGTGCCAGCTCGTCCGCCGAAACAGATACGCAGTATTTT

j_call: TRBJ2-1
cdr3_length: 14
d_call: NA
clone_size: NA
v_call: TRBV10-3
cdr3_aa: CAIIGESSYNEQFF
cdr3_nt: TGTGCCATCATTGGGGAGAGCTCCTACAATGAGCAGTTCTTC

j_call: TRBJ1-2
cdr3_length: 13
d_call: TRBD1
clone_size: NA
v_call: TRBV6-1
cdr3_aa: CASRATGGAGYTF
cdr3_nt: TGTGCCAGCAGAGCAACAGGGGGTGCGGGCTACACCTTC

j_call: TRBJ2-7
cdr3_length: 13
d_call: NA
clone_size: NA
v_call: TRBV11-1
cdr3_aa: CASSLRVLNEQYF
cdr3_nt: TGTGCCAGCAGCTTAAGGGTGTTGAACGAGCAGTACTTC

j_call: TRBJ1-4
cdr3_length: 12
d_call: NA
clone_size: NA
v_call: TRBV13
cdr3_aa: CASTVYNEKLFF
cdr3_nt: TGTGCCAGCACCGTGTATAATGAAAAACTGTTTTTT

j_call: TRBJ2-4
cdr3_length: 19
d_call: NA
clone_size: few
v_call: TRBV14
cdr3_aa: CASSQGGSGRYPTKNIQYF
cdr3_nt: TGTGCCAGCAGCCAAGGCGGAAGCGGCCGGTACCCAACCAAAAACATTCAGTACTTC

j_call: TRBJ2-5
cdr3_length: 17
d_call: TRBD2
clone_size: NA
v_call: TRBV6-1
cdr3_aa: CASRTAAGGPFRETQYF
cdr3_nt: TGTGCCAGCAGGACTGCAGCGGGGGGGCCTTTCCGGGAGACCCAGTACTTC

j_call: TRBJ2-3
cdr3_length: 14
d_call: NA
clone_size: many
v_call: TRBV9
cdr3_aa: CASSGRTSTDTQYF
cdr3_nt: TGTGCCAGCAGCGGTCGGACTAGCACAGATACGCAGTATTTT

j_call: TRBJ2-5
cdr3_length: 13
d_call: TRBD2
clone_size: NA
v_call: TRBV20-1
cdr3_aa: CSALAGGQKTQYF
cdr3_nt: TGCAGTGCTCTAGCGGGGGGGCAAAAGACCCAGTACTTC

j_call: TRBJ2-7
cdr3_length: 13
d_call: TRBD1
clone_size: few
v_call: TRBV29-1
cdr3_aa: CSVGTGIVDEQYF
cdr3_nt: TGCAGCGTGGGGACAGGGATCGTCGACGAGCAGTACTTC

j_call: TRBJ1-1
cdr3_length: 13
d_call: NA
clone_size: NA
v_call: TRBV15
cdr3_aa: CATSREQYTEAFF
cdr3_nt: TGTGCCACCAGCAGAGAGCAATACACTGAAGCTTTCTTT

j_call: TRBJ2-1
cdr3_length: 13
d_call: NA
clone_size: NA
v_call: TRBV24-1
cdr3_aa: CATSAGIDNEQFF
cdr3_nt: TGTGCCACCAGTGCCGGGATCGACAATGAGCAGTTCTTC

j_call: TRBJ1-2
cdr3_length: 14
d_call: NA
clone_size: many
v_call: TRBV7-3
cdr3_aa: CASSLGPGDYGYTF
cdr3_nt: TGTGCCAGCAGCTTAGGTCCAGGGGACTATGGCTACACCTTC

j_call: TRBJ2-1
cdr3_length: 15
d_call: NA
clone_size: NA
v_call: TRBV14
cdr3_aa: CASSQVYYGDNAQFF
cdr3_nt: TGTGCCAGCAGCCAAGTATACTACGGAGACAATGCGCAGTTCTTC